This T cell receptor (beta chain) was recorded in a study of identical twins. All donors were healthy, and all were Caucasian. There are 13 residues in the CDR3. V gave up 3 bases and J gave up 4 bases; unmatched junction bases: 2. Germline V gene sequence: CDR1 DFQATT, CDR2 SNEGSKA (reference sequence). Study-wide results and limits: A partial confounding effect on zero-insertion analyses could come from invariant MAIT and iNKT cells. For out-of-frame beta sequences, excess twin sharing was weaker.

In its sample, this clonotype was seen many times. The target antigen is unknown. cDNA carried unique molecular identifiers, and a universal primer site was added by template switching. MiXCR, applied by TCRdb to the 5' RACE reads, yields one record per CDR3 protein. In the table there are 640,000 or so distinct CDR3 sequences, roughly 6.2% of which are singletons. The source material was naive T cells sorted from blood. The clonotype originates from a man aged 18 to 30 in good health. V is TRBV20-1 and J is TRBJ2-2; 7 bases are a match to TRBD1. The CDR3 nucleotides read TGCAGTGCTAGGACAGGGCCCACCGGGGAGCTGTTTTTT. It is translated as CSARTGPTGELFF.